This TCR beta chain was sequenced during a study of blood T cell repertoires in COVID-19. Overall study: Sites across the United States, Italy and Spain contributed samples from acute and convalescent COVID-19.

This clone showed up just a few times. The repertoire was sequenced with immunoSEQ multiplex PCR; TCRdb's copy has only in-frame clones and lacks some. The table shows 45,000 or so clones, with 80% to 90% occurring only once. CDR3 size: 12 residues. Germline V lookup: CDR1 SEHNR, CDR2 FQNEAQ (reference sequence). Trimming took off 5 bases at V and 12 bases at J, with 14 bases between the two ends. This rearrangement joins TRBV7-9 to TRBJ2-4; D is possibly TRBD2 (7 bases). Sequencing used peripheral blood. This TCR was recovered from a human donor in a cohort sampled during active COVID-19. CDR3 region: CASSGTGTNQYF. The DNA of the CDR3 is TGTGCCAGCAGCGGCACAGGGACTAATCAGTACTTC.